This record looks at one T cell receptor beta chain sequence and its context. As yet, its antigen is unknown. Construction of the TCRbeta library involved unique molecular identifiers. TCRdb analysed the PCR reads with MiXCR anew, one entry per CDR3 protein. The table has approximately 800,000 distinct CDR3 sequences, roughly 16% seen once; the top ten hold under 6%. The source of the sample is a study of T-cell reconstitution after alpha-beta-depleted transplantation in children. General study results and limits: The origin of alpha-beta T cells about two months after transplant was reportedly several hundred expanded graft clones. The high TCRbeta diversity at day 60 in some patients came from surviving recipient T cells and thymic progenitors. Once a year had passed after transplant, T-cell counts and diversity came mostly from newly produced T cells.

V dropped 1 base and J dropped 4 bases, with 11 bases sitting between them. CDR1 SGHRS and CDR2 YFSETQ come from the germline V gene. The CDR3 covers 14 residues. This TCR was sampled from a male patient aged 10 to 17 who had a stem cell transplant for acute lymphoblastic leukemia, so the T cells may come from the graft donor. This sequence joins TRBV5-1 and TRBJ1-1; D gene ambiguous. The specimen comprised PBMCs, mostly from graft donor cells, sampled 360 days after TCRalphabeta/CD19-depleted stem cell transplant. CDR3 in DNA: TGCGCCAGCAGCTTGTACCCGGGGAGCACTGAAGCTTTCTTT. It translates to CASSLYPGSTEAFF.